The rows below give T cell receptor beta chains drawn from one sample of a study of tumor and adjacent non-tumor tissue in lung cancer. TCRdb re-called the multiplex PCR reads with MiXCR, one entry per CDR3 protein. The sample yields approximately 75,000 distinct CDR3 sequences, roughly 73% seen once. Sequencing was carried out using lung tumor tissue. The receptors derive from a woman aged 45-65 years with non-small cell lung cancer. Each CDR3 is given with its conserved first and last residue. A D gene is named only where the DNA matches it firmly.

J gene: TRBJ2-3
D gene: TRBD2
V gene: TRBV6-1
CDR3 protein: CASSLTGLASANTQYF

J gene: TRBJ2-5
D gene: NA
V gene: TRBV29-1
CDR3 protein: CSVAGLKFQETQYF

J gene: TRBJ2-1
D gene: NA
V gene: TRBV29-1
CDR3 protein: CSVEDLGDLSSYNEQFF

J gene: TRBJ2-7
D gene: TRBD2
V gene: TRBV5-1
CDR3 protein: CASRFLAEPSYEQYF

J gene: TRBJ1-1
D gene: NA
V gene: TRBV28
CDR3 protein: CTSSLYLIQNTEAFF

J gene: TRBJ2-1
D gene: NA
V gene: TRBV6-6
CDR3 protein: CANSNHLKAGEQFF

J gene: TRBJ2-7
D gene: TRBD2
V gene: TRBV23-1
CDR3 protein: CASSRLAGDHYEQYF

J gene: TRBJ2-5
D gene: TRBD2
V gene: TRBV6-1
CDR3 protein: CASSRSEAGGGQETQYF

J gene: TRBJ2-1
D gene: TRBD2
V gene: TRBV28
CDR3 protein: CASSSMELAGENNYNEQFF

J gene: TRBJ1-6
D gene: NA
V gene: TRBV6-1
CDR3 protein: CANSMGNSLLHF

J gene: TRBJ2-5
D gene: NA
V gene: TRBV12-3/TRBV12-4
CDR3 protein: CGSSFPEGRETQYF

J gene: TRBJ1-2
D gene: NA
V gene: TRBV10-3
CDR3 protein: CTISERSGDSVYTF

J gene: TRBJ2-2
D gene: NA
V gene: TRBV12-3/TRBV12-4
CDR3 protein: CASCLNTGELFF

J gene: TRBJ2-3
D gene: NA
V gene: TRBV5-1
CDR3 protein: CASSGYFTDTQYF

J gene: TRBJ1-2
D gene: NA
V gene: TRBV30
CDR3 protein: CAWSPTEVSYGYTF

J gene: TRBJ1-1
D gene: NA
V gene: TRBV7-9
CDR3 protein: CASSLGGRGMNTEVFF

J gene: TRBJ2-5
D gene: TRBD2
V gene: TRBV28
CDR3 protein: CASNLGPPSGRALKTQYF

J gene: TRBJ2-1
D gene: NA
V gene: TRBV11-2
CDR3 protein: CASGSEGHGEQFF

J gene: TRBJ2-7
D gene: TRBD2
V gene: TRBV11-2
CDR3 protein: CPRSFSSGEQYF

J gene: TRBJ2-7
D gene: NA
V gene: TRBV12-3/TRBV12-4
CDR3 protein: CASSSQAGLAGWYEQYF

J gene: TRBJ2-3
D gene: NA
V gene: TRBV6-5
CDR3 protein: CVNSFQPLSKAMQYF

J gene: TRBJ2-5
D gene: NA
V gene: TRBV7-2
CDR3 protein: CASSAGGQETQYF

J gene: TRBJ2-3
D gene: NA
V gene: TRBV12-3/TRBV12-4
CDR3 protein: CASSDMVEATYMQYF

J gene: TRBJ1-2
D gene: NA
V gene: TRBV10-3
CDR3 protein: CAIIAPVQGHYGYTF

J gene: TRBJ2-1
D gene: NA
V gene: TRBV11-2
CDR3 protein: CTSSLEGYGEQFF

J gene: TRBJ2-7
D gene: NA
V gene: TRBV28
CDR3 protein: CASGLWLGDYEQYF

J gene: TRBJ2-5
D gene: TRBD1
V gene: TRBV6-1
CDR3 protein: CASNWGQLQGTQYF

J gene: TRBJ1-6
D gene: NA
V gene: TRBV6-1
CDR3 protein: CATSGPWGISPLQF

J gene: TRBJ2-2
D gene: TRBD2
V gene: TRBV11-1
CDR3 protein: CASSVAISGSCHTGELFF

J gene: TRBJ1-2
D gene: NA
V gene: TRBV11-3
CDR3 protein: CDTKTSCYGYTF

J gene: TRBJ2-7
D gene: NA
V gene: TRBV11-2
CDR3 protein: CAGILNPDLSYEQYF

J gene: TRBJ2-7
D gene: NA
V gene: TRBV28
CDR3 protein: CASSDLACLYEQHF

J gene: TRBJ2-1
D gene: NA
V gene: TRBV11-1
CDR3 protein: CASITTTSTGDEQFF

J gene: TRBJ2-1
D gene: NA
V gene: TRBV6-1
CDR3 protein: CASTPAEGSGGNEQFF

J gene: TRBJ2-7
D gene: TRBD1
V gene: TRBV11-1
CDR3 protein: CANSRTGVASYEQYF

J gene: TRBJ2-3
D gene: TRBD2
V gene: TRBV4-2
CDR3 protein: CASSQEGGLAGSYTQYF